The text below deals with one TCR beta chain. As yet, its antigen is unknown. PCR employed 60 Vbeta and 13 Jbeta primers. The table came from immunoSEQ multiplex PCR; TCRdb's copy has only in-frame clones and leaves some out. This repertoire shows roughly 140,000 clones, about 82% found once; its top ten account for 3.5% to 5.5%. This sample was taken from a study of cytomegalovirus exposure and HLA in healthy donors. General study findings and limits: Analyses of presence and absence presupposed an approximately uniform sequencing depth across donors.

Germline V gives CDR1 SGDLS, CDR2 YYNGEE. CDR3 size: 14 residues. Trimming shortened V by 3 bases and J by 1 base, and 8 bases separated the two germline ends. The V call is TRBV9, the J call TRBJ2-1, with D tentatively TRBD1 (6 bases). Sequencing used PBMCs. This TCR derives from a woman aged 40 to 50 in good health and CMV-seropositive. The CDR3 region is CASSEGGSYNEQFF. The CDR3 DNA follows: TGTGCCAGCAGCGAAGGGGGTTCCTACAATGAGCAGTTCTTC. Using reference TRBV9 and TRBJ2-1 for the parts outside the CDR3, the full variable domain is DSGVTQTPKHLITATGQRVTLRCSPRSGDLSVYWYQQSLDQGLQFLIQYYNGEERAKGNILERFSAQQFPDLHSELNLSSLELGDSALYFCASSEGGSYNEQFFGPGTRLTVL.